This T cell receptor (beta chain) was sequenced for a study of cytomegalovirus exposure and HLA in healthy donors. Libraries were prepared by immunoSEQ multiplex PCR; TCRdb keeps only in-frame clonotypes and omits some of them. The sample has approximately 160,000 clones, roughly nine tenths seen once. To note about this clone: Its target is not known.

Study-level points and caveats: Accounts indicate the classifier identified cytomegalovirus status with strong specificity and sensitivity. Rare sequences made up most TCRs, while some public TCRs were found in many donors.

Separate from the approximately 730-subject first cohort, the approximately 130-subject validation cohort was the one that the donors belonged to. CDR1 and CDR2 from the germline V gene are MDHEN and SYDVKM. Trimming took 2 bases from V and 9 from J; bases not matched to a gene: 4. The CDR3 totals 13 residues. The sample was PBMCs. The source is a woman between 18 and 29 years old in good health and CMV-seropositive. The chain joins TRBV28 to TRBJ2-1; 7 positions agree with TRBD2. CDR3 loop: CASSLRGGIEQFF. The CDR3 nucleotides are TGTGCCAGCAGTTTAAGGGGAGGGATTGAGCAGTTCTTC. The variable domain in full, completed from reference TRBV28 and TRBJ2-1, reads DVKVTQSSRYLVKRTGEKVFLECVQDMDHENMFWYRQDPGLGLRLIYFSYDVKMKEKGDIPEGYSVSREKKERFSLILESASTNQTSMYLCASSLRGGIEQFFGPGTRLTVL.